The source of this T cell receptor beta chain is a study of human T cells and chemical hapten exposure. As for the study in general: Each patch test put 0.01% DPC on the upper back, and results were read at 6 days. The study's findings and limits: There was no change with DPC sensitization in TCRs above 1 in 1000 frequency.

This sample's time point: patch test 1, 2 weeks after DPC sensitization. Treatment meaning: therapeutic diphenylcyclopropenone sensitization with weekly scalp DPC. Trimming at V came to 6 bases and at J to 1 base, leaving 16 bases not matched to a gene. The CDR3 totals 18 residues. This clonotype was detected ten times or more. Antigen specificity is unknown. TCRdb fed the RACE reads into MiXCR, producing one record per CDR3 protein. The sample records approximately 350,000 distinct CDR3 sequences, under 8% being singletons. Here the sequenced sample was whole blood, taken in connection with sensitization to the hapten diphenylcyclopropenone (DPC). The TCR comes from a young woman with alopecia areata. Some clones in this sample may be carry-over from other donors' samples. The V and J genes are TRBV12-3 or TRBV12-4 and TRBJ1-1; 8 bases agree with TRBD1. Here the CDR3 reads CASSPGGGEVGTNTEAFF. The DNA for the CDR3 is TGTGCCAGCAGCCCAGGGGGCGGGGAGGTTGGAACGAACACTGAAGCTTTCTTT.